The 8 T cell receptor beta chains given below trace back to one sample, sequenced in a study of OX40 agonist ivuxolimab in advanced cancers. Method: immunoSEQ multiplex PCR; TCRdb's copy keeps in-frame clones and lacks some. The table lists about 68,000 clones, about 80% of them singletons, with under 1.5% in the top ten. The input for sequencing was CD4+ or CD8+ T cells sorted from blood, taken in a trial of the OX40 agonist ivuxolimab. The receptors were gathered from an adult with an advanced solid tumor such as melanoma, head and neck, liver or kidney cancer.

Only a few counts were recorded for this clone. The chain links TRBV9 to TRBJ2-7; 8 bases agree with TRBD1. The germline V gene encodes CDR1 SGDLS and CDR2 YYNGEE. The V gene end was trimmed by 0 bases and the J gene end by 4 bases; junction bases not matched to a gene: 6. This CDR3 is built from 15 residues. The DNA for the CDR3 is TGTGCCAGCAGCGTAGCGTCAGGGGGCGGTTACGAGCAGTACTTC. It yields the protein CASSVASGGGYEQYF.

This clone was seen a single time. The chain joins TRBV6-1 to TRBJ2-1, with 11 bases matching TRBD1. The CDR3 is made up of 14 amino acids. J lost 7 bases, V lost 8 bases, and 7 bases had no gene match. Germline V gene sequence: CDR1 MNHNS, CDR2 SASEGT. CDR3 in DNA: TGTGCCAGCGCCCGGGGGGACAGGGGGAATGAGCAGTTCTTC. As protein: CASARGDRGNEQFF.

This chain connects TRBV7-8 to TRBJ2-5; 7 bases align to TRBD1. Unmatched junction bases numbered 8, after V lost 2 bases and J lost 8 bases. The V gene's germline CDR1 is SGHVS and CDR2 FQNEAQ. This CDR3 contains 14 residues. CDR3 DNA sequence: TGTGCCAGCAGCTTAAGGGACAGAAGTAACACCCAGTACTTC. Translation: CASSLRDRSNTQYF.

V gene TRBV7-2 combines with J gene TRBJ1-1; 7 bases map to TRBD1. V was clipped by 7 bases and J by 7 bases; unmatched bases: 6. Germline V gene sequence: CDR1 SGHTA, CDR2 FQGNSA. The CDR3 is 12 amino acids. This CDR3 reads CASNDRVGEAFF. CDR3 DNA: TGTGCCAGCAACGACAGGGTTGGTGAAGCTTTCTTT. The full variable domain, rest sourced from reference TRBV7-2 and TRBJ1-1, is GAGVSQSPSNKVTEKGKDVELRCDPISGHTALYWYRQSLGQGLEFLIYFQGNSAPDKSGLPSDRFSAERTGGSVSTLTIQRTQQEDSAVYLCASNDRVGEAFFGQGTRLTVV.

The chain is built from TRBV10-3 and TRBJ2-7; possibly TRBD1 for D (6 bases). The CDR3 has 14 amino acids. V was clipped by 4 bases and J by 0 bases, with 10 bases between them. The germline V gene encodes CDR1 ENHRY and CDR2 SYGVKD. CDR3 nucleotides: TGTGCCATCAGTGGAACAGGGAGCTCCTACGAGCAGTACTTC. The encoded protein is CAISGTGSSYEQYF.

This clone was seen a handful of times. This rearrangement joins TRBV5-6 to TRBJ1-3; TRBD1 is a possible D gene (6 bases). The CDR3 contains 17 residues. Trimming took off 4 bases at V and 2 bases at J, with 19 bases between the two ends. The germline CDR1 and CDR2 sequences are SGHDT and YYEEEE. CDR3 sequence (DNA): TGTGCCAGCAGCGGCTCACCCTTAACAGGGACTGGAAACACCATATATTTT. Translated, it gives CASSGSPLTGTGNTIYF.

The rearrangement joins TRBV19 to TRBJ1-2; TRBD1 aligns across 7 bases. The CDR3 is 15 residues long. The junction had 15 bases not matched to a gene; V was cut back by 10 bases and J by 4 bases. Per the germline V gene, CDR1 is LNHDA and CDR2 is SQIVND (reference sequence). The CDR3 is CATSVLGTASYGYTF. CDR3 DNA sequence: TGTGCCACGTCAGTCCTCGGGACAGCATCCTATGGCTACACCTTC.

V and J are TRBV4-1 and TRBJ2-3; 7 bases match TRBD1. CDR3 length equals 15 residues. Germline V gene data show CDR1 as MGHRA and CDR2 as YSYEKL. V shed 10 bases and J 0 bases; nucleotides not matched to a gene: 10. CDR3 sequence reads: CATGPRTGSTDTQYF. CDR3 sequence (DNA): TGCGCCACCGGGCCCCGGACAGGAAGCACAGATACGCAGTATTTT.